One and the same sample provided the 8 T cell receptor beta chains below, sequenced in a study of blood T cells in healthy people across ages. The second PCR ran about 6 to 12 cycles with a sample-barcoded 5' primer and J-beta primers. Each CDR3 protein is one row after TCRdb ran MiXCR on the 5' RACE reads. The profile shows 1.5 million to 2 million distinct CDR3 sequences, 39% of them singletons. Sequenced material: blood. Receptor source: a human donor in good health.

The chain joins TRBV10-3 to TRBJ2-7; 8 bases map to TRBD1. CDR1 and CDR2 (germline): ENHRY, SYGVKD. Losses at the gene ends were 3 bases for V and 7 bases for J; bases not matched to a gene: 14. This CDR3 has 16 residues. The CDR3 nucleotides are TGTGCCATCAGTGATTACGACAGGGGCTCTCGTCGGGAGCAGTACTTC. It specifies CAISDYDRGSRREQYF.

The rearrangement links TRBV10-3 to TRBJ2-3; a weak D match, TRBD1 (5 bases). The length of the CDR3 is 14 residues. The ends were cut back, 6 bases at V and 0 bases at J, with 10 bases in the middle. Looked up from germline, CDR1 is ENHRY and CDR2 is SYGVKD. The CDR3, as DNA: TGTGCCATCAGAGGGGCTTCTAGCACAGATACGCAGTATTTT. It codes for CAIRGASSTDTQYF.

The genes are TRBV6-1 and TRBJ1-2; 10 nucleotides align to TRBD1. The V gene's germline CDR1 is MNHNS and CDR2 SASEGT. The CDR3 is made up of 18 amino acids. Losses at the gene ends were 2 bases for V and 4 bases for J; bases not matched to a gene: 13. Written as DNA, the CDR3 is TGTGCCAGCAGTGAAAACTTAGGGGACAGGGGTTCTTTCTATGGCTACACCTTC. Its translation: CASSENLGDRGSFYGYTF.

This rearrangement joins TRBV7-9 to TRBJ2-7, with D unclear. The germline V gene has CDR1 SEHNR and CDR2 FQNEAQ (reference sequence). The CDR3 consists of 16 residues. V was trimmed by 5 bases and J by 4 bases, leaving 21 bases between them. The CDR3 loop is CASSPSSSSTLYEQYF. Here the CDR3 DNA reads TGTGCCAGCAGCCCCTCCAGTAGTTCGACCTTATACGAGCAGTACTTC.

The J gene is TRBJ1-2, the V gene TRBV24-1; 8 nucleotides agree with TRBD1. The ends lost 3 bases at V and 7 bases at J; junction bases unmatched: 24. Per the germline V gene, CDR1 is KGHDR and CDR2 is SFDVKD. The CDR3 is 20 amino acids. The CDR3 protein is CATSDIFELINRDRPVGYTF. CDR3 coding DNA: TGTGCCACCAGTGATATTTTTGAACTAATCAACCGGGACAGGCCCGTTGGCTACACCTTC.

The CDR3 DNA is TGTGCCAGCAGCTTAGTGGGGCGGTCCCAAGAGACCCAGTACTTC. Protein sequence: CASSLVGRSQETQYF. The V gene is TRBV11-1, the J gene TRBJ2-5, with D maybe TRBD1 (5 bases). The CDR3 is made up of 15 amino acids. Trimming left V 1 base short and J 1 base short, with 10 bases between. Germline CDR1 reads SGHAT; CDR2 reads FQDESV (reference sequence).

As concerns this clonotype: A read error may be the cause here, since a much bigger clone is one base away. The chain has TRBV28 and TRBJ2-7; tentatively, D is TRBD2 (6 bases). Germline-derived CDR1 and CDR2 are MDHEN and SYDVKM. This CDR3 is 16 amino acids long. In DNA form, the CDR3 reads TGTGCCAACAGTTTGGGTTGGGAGGATTACTCCTACGAGCAGTACTTC. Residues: CANSLGWEDYSYEQYF.

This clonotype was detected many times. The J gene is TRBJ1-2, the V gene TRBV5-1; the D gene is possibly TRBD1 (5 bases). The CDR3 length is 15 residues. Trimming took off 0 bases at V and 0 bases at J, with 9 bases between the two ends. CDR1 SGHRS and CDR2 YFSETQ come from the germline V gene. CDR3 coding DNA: TGCGCCAGCAGCTTGGCCGGGACGGCTAACTATGGCTACACCTTC. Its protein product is CASSLAGTANYGYTF.